The T cell receptor (beta chain) described here comes from a study of OX40 agonist ivuxolimab in advanced cancers. Broadly, across the study: Ivuxolimab was an agonistic, fully human IgG2 monoclonal antibody directed against OX40 (CD134), a costimulatory receptor. The purpose of peripheral TCRbeta sequencing was to test whether ivuxolimab changed TCR sequence diversity and led to clonal T-cell expansion. In the dose-escalation cohort, around 80% of patients were male, and the mean age was roughly 60 years with a range of roughly 20 to 85. Patients were allowed to have had prior anti-PD-1, anti-PD-L1 or anti-CTLA-4 therapy, and around 37% of the dose-escalation patients had previously received checkpoint inhibitors. Three dose-escalation patients achieved partial responses, one with hepatocellular carcinoma and two with cutaneous melanoma. Intravenous ivuxolimab was administered to patients every 2 weeks at six dose levels: 0.01, 0.1, 0.3, 1.5, 3 and 10 mg/kg. The paper describes the monotherapy dose-escalation part (N of about 47 patients) of the phase I trial of ivuxolimab. Among the 50 to 55 dose-escalation patients, some 20 had hepatocellular carcinoma, roughly 15 melanoma, 9 renal cell carcinoma and 9 head and neck cancer. General conclusions and limits of the study: In the 0.1-3.0 mg/kg groups, partial responders were among the patients with the lowest normalized peripheral clonal expansion, particularly in CD8+ T cells. After ivuxolimab, more expanded clones were found on average in CD8+ T cells than in CD4+ T cells. At doses of 0.1 to 3.0 mg/kg, clonal expansion of both CD4+ and CD8+ blood T cells was observed from baseline to week 6. Which antigens the clonally expanded peripheral T cells were specific for was not determined. Low levels of normalized T-cell clonal expansion were also seen in some patients who did not respond.

The trial excluded patients who had a history of autoimmune disease or who were on systemic immunosuppression. Peripheral blood for TCR sequencing was drawn from every dose cohort at baseline, at cycle 4 day 1 and at cycle 7 day 1. The samples were taken from a phase I, first-in-human, multicenter, open-label dose-escalation trial of ivuxolimab. Adults with locally advanced or metastatic melanoma, renal cell carcinoma, hepatocellular carcinoma or head and neck squamous cell carcinoma were enrolled in the trial. Before TCR sequencing, CD4+ and CD8+ T cells were separately sorted from peripheral blood. Comment on this clone: It lacks a known antigen. No base quality information exists; no much larger clone differs at one position.

To sequence the TCRbeta CDR3 region, genomic DNA was isolated from the sorted cells. The immunoSEQ Assay was used to sequence the TCRbeta CDR3 regions. TCRdb carries this immuneACCESS record with in-frame sequences only. Its versions omit some clonotypes, under half of them owing to an unresolved V gene in the studies checked, with the rest unexplained. Recorded for this sample are some 25,000 clones; around 79% of them occurred a single time. The top ten constitute about 32% of the sample. CDR1 MDHEN and CDR2 SYDVKM were looked up in the germline V gene. Compared with germline, V lacks 6 bases and J lacks 0 bases; bases without a gene match: 13. The CDR3, from cysteine to phenylalanine, totals 17 residues. Only CDR3 DNA remains: 51 bases, in frame from the first base.

The chain is encoded by TRBV28 joined to TRBJ2-5, and TRBD1 matches 7 of the central bases. The sequence came from an adult with an advanced solid tumor such as melanoma, head and neck, liver or kidney cancer. The source was CD4+ or CD8+ T cells sorted from blood, collected in a trial of the OX40 agonist ivuxolimab. The CDR3 protein sequence reads: CASSRNRDSKYQETQYF. The DNA sequence reads TGTGCCAGCAGCCGAAACCGGGACAGCAAGTACCAAGAGACCCAGTACTTC.